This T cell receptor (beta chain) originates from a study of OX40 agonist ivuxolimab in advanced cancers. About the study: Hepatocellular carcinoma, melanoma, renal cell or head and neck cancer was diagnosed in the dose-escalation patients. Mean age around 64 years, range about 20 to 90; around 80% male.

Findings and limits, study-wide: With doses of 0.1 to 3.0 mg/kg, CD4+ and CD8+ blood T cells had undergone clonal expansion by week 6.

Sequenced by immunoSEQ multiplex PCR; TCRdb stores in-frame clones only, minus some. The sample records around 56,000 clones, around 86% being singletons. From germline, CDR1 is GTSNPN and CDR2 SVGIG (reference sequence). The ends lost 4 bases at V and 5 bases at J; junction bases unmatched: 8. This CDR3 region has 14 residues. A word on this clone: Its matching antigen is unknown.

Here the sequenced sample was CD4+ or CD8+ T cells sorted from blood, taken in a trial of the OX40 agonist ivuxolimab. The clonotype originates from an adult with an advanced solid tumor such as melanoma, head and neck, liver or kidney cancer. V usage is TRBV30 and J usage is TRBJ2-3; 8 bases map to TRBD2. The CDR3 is CAWNFRGGKDTQYF. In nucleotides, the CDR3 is TGTGCCTGGAATTTTCGGGGGGGCAAAGATACGCAGTATTTT.